This passage covers 14 T cell receptor beta chains from one sample sequenced in a study of blood T cell repertoires in COVID-19. The data were produced by immunoSEQ multiplex PCR, yet TCRdb's version contains in-frame clones alone and is incomplete. The table has approximately 250,000 clones, approximately 90% seen once. The specimen sequenced was PBMCs or T cells enriched from blood (not recorded which). The receptors here all came from a woman in her 30s who had recovered from COVID-19.

V and J are TRBV28 and TRBJ1-4; unclear D gene. The germline V gene has CDR1 MDHEN and CDR2 SYDVKM. The ends were cut back, 6 bases at V and 8 bases at J, with 19 bases in the middle. The CDR3 is made up of 15 amino acids. The CDR3 DNA follows: TGTGCCAGCAGCCGCCCCGGGTCAGCATGGGAAAAACTGTTTTTT. Protein sequence: CASSRPGSAWEKLFF.

The gene calls are TRBV29-1 and TRBJ1-1; no clear D. Germline V gives CDR1 SQVTM, CDR2 ANQGSEA. This CDR3 contains 11 residues. The V end was cut by 4 bases, the J end by 6 bases, with 9 bases between. The chain's CDR3 is CSVGGMAEAFF. CDR3 DNA sequence: TGCAGCGTTGGAGGGATGGCTGAAGCTTTCTTT.

This chain links TRBV5-1 with TRBJ2-2, with 8 bases that match TRBD1. J lost 3 bases, V lost 0 bases, and 1 base had no gene match. Germline V gene data show CDR1 as SGHRS and CDR2 as YFSETQ. The CDR3 extends over 15 amino acids. DNA of the CDR3: TGCGCCAGCAGCTTGGACAGGGGGTACACCGGGGAGCTGTTTTTT. As protein: CASSLDRGYTGELFF.

This clone was detected only a few times. J is TRBJ1-5 and V is TRBV21-1. TRBV21-1 is recorded as a pseudogene. The CDR3 contains 16 residues. Written as DNA, the CDR3 is TGTGCCAGCAGCAAAGCGCCGGTGTCTCGTAATCAGCCCCAGCATTTT. This gives the protein CASSKAPVSRNQPQHF.

J is TRBJ1-1 and V is TRBV4-1; D is perhaps TRBD1 (6 bases). Germline V gene data show CDR1 as MGHRA and CDR2 as YSYEKL. V lost 8 bases and J lost 0, with 13 bases in between. The CDR3 has 14 residues. The CDR3 bases are TGCGCCAGCGTAGGTCGGACAGTGAACACTGAAGCTTTCTTT. This codes for CASVGRTVNTEAFF.

The chain combines TRBV18 with TRBJ2-1; 9 bases match TRBD2. V trimming: 3 bases; J trimming: 7 bases; junction bases outside the gene matches: 4. Germline V gene data show CDR1 as KGHSH and CDR2 as LQKENI. This CDR3 region has 14 residues. CDR3 amino acids: CASSPRTSVNEQFF. CDR3 sequence (DNA): TGTGCCAGCTCACCCCGGACTAGCGTAAATGAGCAGTTCTTC.

CDR3 bases: TGTGCCAGCAGTTACTCGTCGATCCAGGGAAATTCACCCCTCCACTTT. Amino acid sequence: CASSYSSIQGNSPLHF. The chain couples TRBV6-5 to TRBJ1-6; tentative D call: TRBD1 (5 bases). This CDR3 is built from 16 residues. Germline CDR1 is MNHEY and CDR2 is SVGAGI. The V gene lost 0 bases and the J gene lost 7 bases, with 13 bases spanning the gap.

The chain links TRBV7-9 to TRBJ1-3, with 7 bases that match TRBD1. With V trimmed by 4 bases and J by 4 bases, 10 bases remained unmatched. Per germline, CDR1 SEHNR and CDR2 FQNEAQ (reference sequence). This CDR3 spans 16 amino acids. CDR3 region: CASSSLQGRQGNTIYF. The CDR3 DNA reads as TGTGCCAGCAGCTCATTACAGGGGCGGCAGGGAAACACCATATATTTT.

The chain carries TRBV3-1 (or the pseudogene TRBV3-2) and TRBJ2-7; D is ambiguous. V was cut by 1 base and J by 6 bases, with 10 bases left in between. CDR3 length: 13 residues. CDR1 is LGHDT and CDR2 is YNNKEL in the germline V gene (reference sequence). Here the CDR3 DNA reads TGTGCCAGCAGCCAAGTCACGGCAGGCGAGCAGTACTTC. Its translation is CASSQVTAGEQYF.

The chain joins TRBV18 to TRBJ2-2; 9 bases align to TRBD2. The CDR3 length is 17 residues. Trimming at V came to 2 bases and at J to 1 base, leaving 5 bases not matched to a gene. The germline V gene has CDR1 KGHSH and CDR2 LQKENI. The CDR3 loop reads CASSPFSGSRNTGELFF. Here the CDR3 DNA reads TGTGCCAGCTCACCATTTAGCGGGAGTCGGAACACCGGGGAGCTGTTTTTT.

The chain links TRBV7-2 to TRBJ1-1, with D unresolved. The germline V gene encodes CDR1 SGHTA and CDR2 FQGNSA. V gave up 5 bases and J gave up 1 base, with 8 bases separating them. The CDR3 totals 13 residues. The CDR3 is CASSLWANTEAFF. CDR3 in DNA: TGTGCCAGCAGCCTCTGGGCGAACACTGAAGCTTTCTTT.

The chain couples TRBV28 to TRBJ2-7; 8 bases map to TRBD2. Looked up from germline, CDR1 is MDHEN and CDR2 is SYDVKM. V was pared by 2 bases and J by 3 bases, with 0 bases of the junction left unmatched. The CDR3 has 13 residues. This CDR3 reads CASSLGTSYEQYF. The CDR3 bases are TGTGCCAGCAGTTTAGGGACTAGCTACGAGCAGTACTTC.

The chain recombines TRBV7-9 with TRBJ1-5; TRBD1 matches 7 bases. The CDR3 is made up of 18 amino acids. J lost 0 bases, V lost 5 bases, and 13 bases had no gene match. The germline V gene has CDR1 SEHNR and CDR2 FQNEAQ (reference sequence). CDR3 sequence reads: CASSQTLDRVDSNQPQHF. CDR3 sequence (DNA): TGTGCCAGCAGCCAGACACTCGACAGGGTCGATAGCAATCAGCCCCAGCATTTT.

The chain is built from TRBV18 and TRBJ1-2; 12 nucleotides line up with TRBD1. CDR3 length: 18 amino acids. V gave up 3 bases and J gave up 1 base; unmatched junction bases: 9. Germline V gene lookup returns CDR1 KGHSH and CDR2 LQKENI. Here the CDR3 reads CASSPATGQGAFNYGYTF. In DNA, the CDR3 is TGTGCCAGCTCACCCGCAACGGGACAGGGGGCTTTTAACTATGGCTACACCTTC. Full variable domain (rest looked up from reference TRBV18 and TRBJ1-2): NAGVMQNPRHLVRRRGQEARLRCSPMKGHSHVYWYRQLPEEGLKFMVYLQKENIIDESGMPKERFSAEFPKEGPSILRIQQVVRGDSAAYFCASSPATGQGAFNYGYTFGSGTRLTVV.